These T cell receptor beta chains were read from a single sample in a study of T-cell reconstitution after alpha-beta-depleted transplantation in children. TCRdb reprocessed the PCR reads with MiXCR, giving one entry per CDR3 protein. Of roughly 300,000 distinct CDR3 sequences in the sample, 11% are singletons; the top ten hold around 22%. The input for sequencing was peripheral blood, taken 180 days after TCRalphabeta/CD19-depleted stem cell transplant. Receptor source: a male patient between 2 and 10 years old who had a stem cell transplant for chronic granulomatous disease, so the T cells may come from the graft donor. CDR3s include the opening cysteine and the closing phenylalanine or tryptophan. The D gene is left open where the match is weak. Size tells how often a clone was seen (once, few, many) or the class of an expanded clone, and some rows leave it out.

v_gene,d_gene,abundance,j_gene,CDR3nt,CDR3aa
TRBV20-1,TRBD2,many,TRBJ2-7,TGCAGTGCTAGAGACCCCTCCGAGCGGGGGATCCACGAGCAGTACTTC,CSARDPSERGIHEQYF
TRBV20-1,NA,many,TRBJ2-1,TGCAGTGCTAGCCCGAGGGGGGCTTTTCCAAATGAGCAGTTCTTC,CSASPRGAFPNEQFF
TRBV20-1,NA,many,TRBJ2-7,TGCAGTGCTGCCATGTGGGAATACTACGAGCAGTACTTC,CSAAMWEYYEQYF
TRBV20-1,NA,NA,TRBJ2-2,TGCAGTGCTTCCAGGGGGGGGCGGGGGAACGGGGAGCTGTTTTTT,CSASRGGRGNGELFF
TRBV12-3/TRBV12-4,TRBD2,few,TRBJ2-1,TGTGCCAGCAGTTTTTTTTTGCCTAATAGAGGGACTAGCGGGAGGGCCCATCTCTACAATGAGCAGTTCTTC,CASSFFLPNRGTSGRAHLYNEQFF
TRBV29-1,NA,many,TRBJ1-2,TGCAGCGTTGATAGCCCGGACTCGGCAGGAGGCACCTTC,CSVDSPDSAGGTF
TRBV7-3,NA,many,TRBJ2-3,TGTGCCAGCAGCAAAAACACGGCCTGGGGCACAGATACGCAGTATTTT,CASSKNTAWGTDTQYF
TRBV6-5,TRBD2,many,TRBJ2-7,TGTGCCAGCAGTTACGGACTAGCGGGAGGGCCCTACGAGCAGTACTTC,CASSYGLAGGPYEQYF
TRBV12-3/TRBV12-4,NA,many,TRBJ2-2,TGTGCCAGCAGTTTAGCGCTGCAGGTTCGCACCGGGGAGCTGTTTTTT,CASSLALQVRTGELFF
TRBV19,TRBD1,NA,TRBJ1-2,TGTGCCAGCCGACCTCAGAAAACAGGGGTTTATGGCTACACCTTC,CASRPQKTGVYGYTF
TRBV7-2,NA,many,TRBJ2-7,TGTGCCAGCAGCTCCGCCTCGAAGGGGGGGAACTACGAGCAGTACTTC,CASSSASKGGNYEQYF
TRBV6-5,TRBD2,many,TRBJ2-1,TGTGCCAGCAGTTACGAAGGATTTGGACTAGCGATGGACAATGAGCAGTTCTTC,CASSYEGFGLAMDNEQFF
TRBV20-1,NA,many,TRBJ2-1,TGCAGTGCCAGGAGGGACACCGTCGGTAGTGAGCAGTTCTTC,CSARRDTVGSEQFF
TRBV5-4,NA,few,TRBJ2-1,TGTGCCAGCAGCCCACTTGGCGGACCATGGGAGGAGCAGTTCTTC,CASSPLGGPWEEQFF
TRBV6-2/TRBV6-3,NA,many,TRBJ2-6,TGTTCCAGTGGTGTATCTGGGGCCAACGTCCTGACTTTC,CSSGVSGANVLTF
TRBV29-1,TRBD1,many,TRBJ1-2,TGCAGCGTTGTTGGGGACAGGGACTATGGCTACACCTTC,CSVVGDRDYGYTF
TRBV7-3,NA,many,TRBJ2-1,TGTGCCAGCAGCGAATGGGGAGCGGGTTACAATGAGCAGTTCTTC,CASSEWGAGYNEQFF
TRBV20-1,NA,many,TRBJ1-5,TGCAGTGCTGTAACCGGGACGGAGGGTTGGCCCCAGCATTTT,CSAVTGTEGWPQHF
TRBV7-2,TRBD2,many,TRBJ2-5,TGTGCCAGCAGCCCTACTAGCGGTCGGGAAGAGACCCAGTACTTC,CASSPTSGREETQYF
TRBV15,NA,NA,TRBJ2-3,TGTGCCACCAGCAGAGATCACAGAAGCACAGATACGCAGTATTTT,CATSRDHRSTDTQYF
TRBV7-8,TRBD1,many,TRBJ1-6,TGTGCCAGCAGCCCCCCGGGGACAGGGAATTCACCCCTCCACTTT,CASSPPGTGNSPLHF
TRBV20-1,TRBD2,many,TRBJ2-7,TGCAGTGCCGGGGGGGCGCCCTACGAGCAGTACTTC,CSAGGAPYEQYF
TRBV20-1,TRBD2,many,TRBJ2-1,TGCAGTGCCCTTAGCGGGGCCTCTGATGGCGAGCAGTTCTTC,CSALSGASDGEQFF
TRBV11-2,NA,many,TRBJ1-2,TGTGCCAGCAGCCTGGGTAGACACTATGGCTACACCTTC,CASSLGRHYGYTF
TRBV20-1,NA,many,TRBJ2-2,TGCAGTGCTAGTCGCGGGATGGCCGGGGAGCTGTTTTTT,CSASRGMAGELFF
TRBV20-1,NA,NA,TRBJ2-2,TGCAGTGCTAGAGATCGGCGGCGCGGGAACACCGGGGAGCTGTTTTTT,CSARDRRRGNTGELFF
TRBV3-1,NA,many,TRBJ2-2,TGTGCCAGCAGCCAAGATGAATTGCTCAGCGGGGAGCTGTTTTTT,CASSQDELLSGELFF
TRBV5-1,TRBD1,many,TRBJ2-3,TGCGCCAGCACCGACAGGGTTGGCACAGATACGCAGTATTTT,CASTDRVGTDTQYF
TRBV5-1,NA,many,TRBJ2-2,TGCGCCAGCAGAAGGGTGGTCGGGGAGCTGTTTTTT,CASRRVVGELFF
TRBV2,TRBD2,many,TRBJ2-3,TGTGCCAGCAGTGATAGCGGGGGGATCACAGATACGCAGTATTTT,CASSDSGGITDTQYF
TRBV7-3,NA,many,TRBJ1-6,TGTGCCAGCAGCTTACCAAATTCACCCCTCCACTTT,CASSLPNSPLHF
TRBV7-3,TRBD1,many,TRBJ2-1,TGTGCCAGCAGCTATGGACAGGGCAGTGAGCAGTTCTTC,CASSYGQGSEQFF
TRBV5-6,TRBD2,NA,TRBJ2-1,TGTGCCAGCAGCTTAATTGCGGGGGTTATCTACAATGAGCAGTTCTTC,CASSLIAGVIYNEQFF
TRBV29-1,NA,many,TRBJ2-5,TGCAGCGTTGATAGGCCCCAATTGATGACCCAGTACTTC,CSVDRPQLMTQYF
TRBV18,TRBD2,many,TRBJ2-1,TGTGCCAGCTCACCAACTAGCGGGAGTCAGAATGAGCAGTTCTTC,CASSPTSGSQNEQFF
TRBV12-3/TRBV12-4,TRBD2,few,TRBJ2-7,TGTGCCAGCAGACCCCCGGGAGGGTCCTTCTACGAGCAGTACTTC,CASRPPGGSFYEQYF
TRBV18,NA,many,TRBJ2-3,TGTGCCAGCTCACCACTAACGACTCATCTTGCACAGGATACGCAGTATTTT,CASSPLTTHLAQDTQYF
TRBV7-9,TRBD1,NA,TRBJ2-5,TGTGCCAGCAAGGTGACAGGGGGCTTTGAGACCCAGTACTTC,CASKVTGGFETQYF
TRBV2,NA,few,TRBJ2-7,TGTGCCAGCAGTGAAGTTGTGGACAAACGGTACGAGCAGTACTTC,CASSEVVDKRYEQYF
TRBV5-1,NA,many,TRBJ2-7,TGCGCCAGCAGTCTGCAGGGCGTAGGGTACGAGCAGTACTTC,CASSLQGVGYEQYF
TRBV4-1,NA,many,TRBJ2-5,TGCGCCAGCAGCCCCCCCGGTTTGGTCGGACCCACCCAGTACTTC,CASSPPGLVGPTQYF
TRBV29-1,TRBD1,many,TRBJ1-1,TGCAGCGTTACAGGGGGCGTGAACACTGAAGCTTTCTTT,CSVTGGVNTEAFF